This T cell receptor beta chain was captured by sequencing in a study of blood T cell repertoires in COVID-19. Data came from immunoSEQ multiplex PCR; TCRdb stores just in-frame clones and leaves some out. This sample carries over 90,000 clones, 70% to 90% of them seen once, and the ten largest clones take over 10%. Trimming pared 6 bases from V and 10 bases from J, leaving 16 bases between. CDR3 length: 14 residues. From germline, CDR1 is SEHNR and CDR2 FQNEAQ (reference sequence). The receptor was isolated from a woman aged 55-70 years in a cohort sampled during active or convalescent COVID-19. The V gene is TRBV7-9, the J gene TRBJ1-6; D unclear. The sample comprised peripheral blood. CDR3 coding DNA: TGTGCCAGCAGTCCCGGGGAGGGAAGGTCACCCCTCCACTTT. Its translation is CASSPGEGRSPLHF.